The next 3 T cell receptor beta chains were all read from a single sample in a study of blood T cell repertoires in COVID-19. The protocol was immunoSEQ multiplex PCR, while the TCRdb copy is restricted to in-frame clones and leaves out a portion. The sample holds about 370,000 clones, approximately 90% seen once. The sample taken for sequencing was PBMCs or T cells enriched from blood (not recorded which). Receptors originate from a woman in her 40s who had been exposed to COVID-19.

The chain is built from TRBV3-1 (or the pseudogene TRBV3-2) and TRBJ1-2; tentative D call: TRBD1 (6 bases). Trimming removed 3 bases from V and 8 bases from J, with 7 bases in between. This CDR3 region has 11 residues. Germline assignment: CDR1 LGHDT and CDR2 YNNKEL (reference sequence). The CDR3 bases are TGTGCCAGCAGCCACAGGGGCGGCTACACCTTC. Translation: CASSHRGGYTF.

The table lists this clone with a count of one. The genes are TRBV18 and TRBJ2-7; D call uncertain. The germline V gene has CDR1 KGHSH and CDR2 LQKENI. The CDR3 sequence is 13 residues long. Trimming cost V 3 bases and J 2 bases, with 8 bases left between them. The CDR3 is CASSPQVTYEQYF. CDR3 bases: TGTGCCAGCTCACCCCAGGTAACCTACGAGCAGTACTTC.

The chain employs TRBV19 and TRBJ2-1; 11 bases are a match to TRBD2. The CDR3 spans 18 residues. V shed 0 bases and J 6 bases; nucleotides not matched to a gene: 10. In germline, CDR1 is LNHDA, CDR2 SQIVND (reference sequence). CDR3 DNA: TGTGCCAGTAGTATAGATCTATGGGAGACTAGCGGGGTCAATGAGCAGTTCTTC. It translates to CASSIDLWETSGVNEQFF.